The present entry profiles one T cell receptor (beta chain) with its context. The CDR3 is 14 amino acids. Germline CDR1 LNHDA, CDR2 SQIVND (reference sequence). The V segment lost 6 bases and the J segment 0 bases; nucleotides outside the gene matches: 2. This record belongs to a study of memory CD4+ T cells and cytomegalovirus serostatus. Study overall: This sample comes from healthy Belgian adults, fewer than 10 CMV seropositive, about 25 seronegative.

The sort gate was single viable CD3+CD4+CD8-CD45RO+ cells for memory CD4+ T cells. How the authors handled the data: After removing out-of-frame reads, over 2 million distinct TCRbeta sequences remained. Profiling relied on immunoSEQ multiplex PCR, and the TCRdb table lists in-frame clones only, not all of them. Clone size and the V and J calls come from that table; the DNA yielded D and trimming. There are 55,000 to 60,000 clones in the sample; about 81% occur only once, and about 0.95% lies in the top ten. The chain is built from TRBV19 and TRBJ2-1; 7 bases map to TRBD1. The receptor's source is an adult in good health and CMV-seronegative. Specimen: memory CD4+ T cells from blood. The DNA for the CDR3 is TGTGCCAGTAGCGACAGGGCCTCCTACAATGAGCAGTTCTTC. This gives the protein CASSDRASYNEQFF.